By sample fraction, the clone carrying this T cell receptor beta chain is medium-sized. What it binds is unknown. Time point described: late sampling 161 to 241 days after vaccination in a few convalescent patients. Documented treatment: approximately 10-day PBMC culture with coronavirus spike peptide pools or control peptides (ViraFEST assay). CDR1 SGHVS and CDR2 FQNEAQ come from the germline V gene. The CDR3 is 16 residues long. After removal of 4 bases from V and 9 bases from J, the junction contained 11 bases not matched to a gene. This entry comes from a study of vaccination and CD4 T cells after COVID-19. At the Johns Hopkins FTIC core, DNA taken from cultured CD4+ T cells was sequenced by way of the Oncomine TCR Beta short-read assay. TCRdb re-derived calls from the PCR reads in MiXCR, one entry per CDR3 protein. The sample contains 20,000 to 25,000 distinct CDR3 sequences, 30% to 35% of which appear only once.

This TCR was sampled from a human donor who had recovered from COVID-19. The J gene is TRBJ2-1, the V gene TRBV7-8, with 11 bases matching TRBD2. The sample in question was CD4+ T cells from blood, cultured in vitro, obtained about 7 months after SARS-CoV-2 vaccination. The CDR3 spells CASSSKLAGATGEQFF. CDR3 bases: TGTGCCAGCAGCTCTAAACTAGCGGGGGCCACAGGTGAGCAGTTCTTC.